The 4 T cell receptor beta chains below were found in one sample sequenced in a study of blood T cell repertoires in COVID-19. Clones were read by immunoSEQ multiplex PCR, and TCRdb kept only the in-frame ones, dropping some. The sample records 270,000 or so clones, about 80% being singletons. Sequencing was done on a sample of PBMCs or T cells enriched from blood (not recorded which). These receptors were obtained from a man in his forties or fifties who had recovered from COVID-19.

The V gene is TRBV7-9, the J gene TRBJ1-2, with TRBD1 identical over 8 bases. V shed 3 bases and J 6 bases; nucleotides not matched to a gene: 9. The CDR3 sequence is 15 residues long. The germline V gene encodes CDR1 SEHNR and CDR2 FQNEAQ (reference sequence). The CDR3 protein is CASSFGQGPVNGYTF. The CDR3 bases are TGTGCCAGCAGCTTTGGACAGGGCCCGGTCAATGGCTACACCTTC.

There are a few counts of this clone. This chain joins TRBV19 and TRBJ1-1; D unresolved. Trimming cost V 6 bases and J 6 bases, with 11 bases left between them. The CDR3 is 12 residues long. Per germline, CDR1 LNHDA and CDR2 SQIVND (reference sequence). The CDR3 loop reads CASSPRRAEAFF. Here the CDR3 DNA reads TGTGCCAGTAGCCCACGGCGGGCTGAAGCTTTCTTT.

This clone appeared a single time. V gene TRBV5-4 combines with J gene TRBJ2-7; 8 nucleotides agree with TRBD2. Per the germline V gene, CDR1 is SGHNT and CDR2 is YYREEE (reference sequence). The junction had 9 bases not matched to a gene; V was cut back by 5 bases and J by 2 bases. The CDR3 is made up of 15 amino acids. The DNA for the CDR3 is TGTGCCAGCAGGGGGTTTACTAGCGGTACCTACGAGCAGTACTTC. Protein product: CASRGFTSGTYEQYF.

The chain employs TRBV25-1 and TRBJ1-2; 8 bases match TRBD1. The CDR3 covers 15 residues. After removal of 5 bases from V and 2 bases from J, the junction contained 7 bases not matched to a gene. Germline CDR1 reads MGHDK; CDR2 reads SYGVNS. The CDR3 nucleotides read TGTGCCAGCAGTACCCGGACAGGGTGGAACTATGGCTACACCTTC. The encoded protein is CASSTRTGWNYGYTF.